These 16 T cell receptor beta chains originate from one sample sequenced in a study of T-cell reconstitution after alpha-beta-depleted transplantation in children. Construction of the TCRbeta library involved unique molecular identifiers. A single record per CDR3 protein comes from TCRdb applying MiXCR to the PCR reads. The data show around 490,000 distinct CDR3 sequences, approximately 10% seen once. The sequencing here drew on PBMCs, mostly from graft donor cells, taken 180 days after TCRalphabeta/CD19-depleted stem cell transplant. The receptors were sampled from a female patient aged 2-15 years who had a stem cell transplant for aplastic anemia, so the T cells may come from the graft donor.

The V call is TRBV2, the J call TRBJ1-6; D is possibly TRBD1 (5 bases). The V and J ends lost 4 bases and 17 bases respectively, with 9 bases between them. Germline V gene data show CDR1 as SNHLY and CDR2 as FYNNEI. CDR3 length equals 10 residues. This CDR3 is CASSGSGIHF. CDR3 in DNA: TGTGCCAGCAGTGGGTCAGGGATCCACTTT.

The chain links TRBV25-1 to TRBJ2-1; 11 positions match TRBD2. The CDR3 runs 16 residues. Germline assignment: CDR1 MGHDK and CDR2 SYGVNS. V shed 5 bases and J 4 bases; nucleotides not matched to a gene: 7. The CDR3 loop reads CASSTYGTSGYNEQFF. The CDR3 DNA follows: TGTGCCAGCAGTACGTACGGGACTAGCGGTTACAATGAGCAGTTCTTC.

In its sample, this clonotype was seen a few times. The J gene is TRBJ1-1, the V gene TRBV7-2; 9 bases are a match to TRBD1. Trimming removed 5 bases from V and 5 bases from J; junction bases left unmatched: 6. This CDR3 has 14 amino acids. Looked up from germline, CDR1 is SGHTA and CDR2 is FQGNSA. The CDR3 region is CASSHRDRATEAFF. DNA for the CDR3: TGTGCCAGCAGCCACCGGGACAGGGCGACTGAAGCTTTCTTT.

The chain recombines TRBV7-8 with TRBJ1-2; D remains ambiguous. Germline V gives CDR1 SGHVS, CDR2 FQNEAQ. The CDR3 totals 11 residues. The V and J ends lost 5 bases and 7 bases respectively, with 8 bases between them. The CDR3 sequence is CASSPLPGYTF. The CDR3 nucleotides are TGTGCCAGCAGCCCGTTACCTGGCTACACCTTC.

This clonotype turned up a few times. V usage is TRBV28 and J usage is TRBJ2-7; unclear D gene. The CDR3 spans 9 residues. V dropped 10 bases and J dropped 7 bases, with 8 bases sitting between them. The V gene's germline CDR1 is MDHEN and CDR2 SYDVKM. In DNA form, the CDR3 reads TGTGCCACCGGCCTTGAGCAGTACTTC. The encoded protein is CATGLEQYF.

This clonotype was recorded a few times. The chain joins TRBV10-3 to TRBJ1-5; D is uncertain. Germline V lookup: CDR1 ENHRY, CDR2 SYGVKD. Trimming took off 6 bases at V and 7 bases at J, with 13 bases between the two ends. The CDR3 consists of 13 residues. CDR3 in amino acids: CAISPGWEQPQHF. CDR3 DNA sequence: TGTGCCATCAGCCCGGGGTGGGAACAGCCCCAGCATTTT.

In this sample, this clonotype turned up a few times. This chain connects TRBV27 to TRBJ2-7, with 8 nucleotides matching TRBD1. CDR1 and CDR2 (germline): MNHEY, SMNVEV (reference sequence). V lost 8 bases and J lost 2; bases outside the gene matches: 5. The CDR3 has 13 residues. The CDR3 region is CASGGQGTYEQYV. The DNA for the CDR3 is TGTGCCAGCGGAGGACAGGGTACCTACGAGCAGTACGTC.

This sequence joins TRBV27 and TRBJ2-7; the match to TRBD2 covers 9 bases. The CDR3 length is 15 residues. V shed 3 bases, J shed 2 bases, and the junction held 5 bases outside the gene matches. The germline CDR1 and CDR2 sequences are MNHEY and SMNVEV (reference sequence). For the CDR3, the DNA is TGTGCCAGCAGTTTGTCGGCTAGCGGGACCTACGAGCAGTACTTC. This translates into CASSLSASGTYEQYF.

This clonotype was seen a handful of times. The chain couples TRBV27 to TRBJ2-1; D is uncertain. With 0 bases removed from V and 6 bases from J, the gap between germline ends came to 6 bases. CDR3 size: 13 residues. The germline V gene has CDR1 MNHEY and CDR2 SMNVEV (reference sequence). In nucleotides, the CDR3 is TGTGCCAGCAGTTTATCGGGATCCAATGAGCAGTTCTTC. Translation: CASSLSGSNEQFF.

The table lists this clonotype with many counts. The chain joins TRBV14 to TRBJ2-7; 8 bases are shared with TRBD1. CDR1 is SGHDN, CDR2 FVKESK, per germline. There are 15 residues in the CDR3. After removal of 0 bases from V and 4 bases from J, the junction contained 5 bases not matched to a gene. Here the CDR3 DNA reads TGTGCCAGCAGCCAAGATTGGACAGGGCTGTACGAGCAGTACTTC. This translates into CASSQDWTGLYEQYF.

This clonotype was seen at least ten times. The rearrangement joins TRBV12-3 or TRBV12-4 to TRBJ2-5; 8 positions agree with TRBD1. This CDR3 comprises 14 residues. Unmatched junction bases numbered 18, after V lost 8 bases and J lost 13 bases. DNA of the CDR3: TGTGCCAGCCACCGGGACAGGCACTCGTGGCCTACGTACTTC. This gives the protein CASHRDRHSWPTYF.

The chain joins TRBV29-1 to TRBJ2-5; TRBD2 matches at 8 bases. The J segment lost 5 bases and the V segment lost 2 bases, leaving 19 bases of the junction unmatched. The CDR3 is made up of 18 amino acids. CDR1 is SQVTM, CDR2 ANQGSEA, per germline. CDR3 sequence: CSVEFRLRGAGVGETQYF. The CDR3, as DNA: TGCAGCGTTGAATTTCGGCTGCGGGGAGCGGGAGTCGGGGAGACCCAGTACTTC.

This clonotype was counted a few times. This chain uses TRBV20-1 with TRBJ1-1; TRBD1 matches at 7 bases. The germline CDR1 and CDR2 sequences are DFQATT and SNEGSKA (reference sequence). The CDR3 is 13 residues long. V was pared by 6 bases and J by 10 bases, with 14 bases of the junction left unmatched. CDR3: CSAAGLRGRGAFF. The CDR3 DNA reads TGCAGTGCCGCTGGGCTCAGGGGGAGAGGAGCTTTCTTT.

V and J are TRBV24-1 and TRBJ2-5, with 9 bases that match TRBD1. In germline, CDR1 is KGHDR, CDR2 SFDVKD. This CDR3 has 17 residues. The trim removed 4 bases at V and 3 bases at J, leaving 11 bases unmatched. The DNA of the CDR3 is TGTGCCACCAGTGACCCCCGGACAGGGGTGACCAAAGAGACCCAGTACTTC. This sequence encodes CATSDPRTGVTKETQYF.

The CDR3 protein is CSASRELAEAFF. In DNA, the CDR3 is TGCAGTGCGTCCAGGGAATTGGCTGAAGCTTTCTTT. This chain connects TRBV20-1 to TRBJ1-1; D perhaps matches TRBD1 (5 bases). This CDR3 region has 12 residues. V lost 6 bases and J 6 bases, leaving 14 bases between the germline ends. Germline-derived CDR1 and CDR2 are DFQATT and SNEGSKA (reference sequence).

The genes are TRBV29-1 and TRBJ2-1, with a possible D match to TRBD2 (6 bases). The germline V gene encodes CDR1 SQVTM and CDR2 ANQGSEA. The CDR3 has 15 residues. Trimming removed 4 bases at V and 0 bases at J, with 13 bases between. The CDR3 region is CSVGVVGGSYNEQFF. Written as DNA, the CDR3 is TGCAGCGTTGGTGTAGTGGGGGGCTCCTACAATGAGCAGTTCTTC.